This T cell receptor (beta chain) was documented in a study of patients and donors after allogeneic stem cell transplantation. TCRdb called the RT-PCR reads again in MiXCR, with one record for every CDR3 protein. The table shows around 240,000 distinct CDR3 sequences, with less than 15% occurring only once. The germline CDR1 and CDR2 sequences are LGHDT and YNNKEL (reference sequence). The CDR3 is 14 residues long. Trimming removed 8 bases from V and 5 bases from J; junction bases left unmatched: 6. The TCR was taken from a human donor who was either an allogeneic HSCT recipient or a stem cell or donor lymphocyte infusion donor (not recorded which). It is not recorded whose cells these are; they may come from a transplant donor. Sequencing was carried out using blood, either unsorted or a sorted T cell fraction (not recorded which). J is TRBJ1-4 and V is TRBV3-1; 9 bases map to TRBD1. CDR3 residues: CASGIGTGNEKLFF. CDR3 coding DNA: TGTGCCAGCGGAATAGGGACAGGGAATGAAAAACTGTTTTTT.